This TCR beta chain was retrieved from a study of T cell responses to AZD1222 COVID-19 vaccine. Germline lookup yields CDR1 MGHRA and CDR2 YSYEKL. The ends lost 2 bases at V and 5 bases at J; junction bases unmatched: 10. This CDR3 region has 16 residues. Measured with immunoSEQ multiplex PCR; TCRdb has only the in-frame clones, and not every one. The sample comprises roughly 190,000 clones, over 85% of which are singletons, and about 3.6% rests with the top ten. The TCR comes from an adult who received the MenACWY meningococcal vaccine as a control. The chain carries TRBV4-1 and TRBJ1-2; 8 nucleotides match TRBD1. The starting material was peripheral blood, obtained 28 days after the second dose of the MenACWY control vaccine. The CDR3 nucleotides read TGCGCCAGCAGCCAACTCCACGTACAGGGGGGATATGGCTACACCTTC. Protein sequence: CASSQLHVQGGYGYTF.